Detailed here is one TCR beta chain. Its antigen is still unknown. The input lacks base qualities; no much larger clone sits a single base away. In this study, sorted CD4+ and CD8+ T cells from the blood of healthy subjects and of severe aplastic anemia patients had their TCR repertoires deep-sequenced. Ficoll-Paque density gradient centrifugation was used to isolate peripheral blood mononuclear cells. Before DNA extraction, CD4+ and CD8+ T cells were sorted with FACS or magnetic beads. This specimen belongs to a study of CD8+CD57+ T cells in acquired aplastic anemia (dated by TCRdb to the late 2010s). Turning to the overall study: A mean of about 3.2 ug of DNA, ranging from about 0.2 to 27.4 ug, was extracted from sorted CD4+ and CD8+ cells. An average of roughly 9.8 million reads for CD4+ cells and 11 million or so reads for CD8+ cells was obtained from healthy donor samples. The paper's findings and limits, for the study overall: Approximately 27 CD8+ CDR3 sequences were found in both patients and controls but appeared to be highly expressed in patients and within the immunodominant clones of the patients. No significant difference in CD8+ Simpson's diversity was found between patients and healthy controls (P=0.060).

Genomic DNA was used as template for profiling of TCR beta VDJ combinations and CDR3 sequences. An Illumina HiSeq 2000 was the platform used for TCR repertoire sequencing. As for the original processing: TRBV/TRBJ rearrangement plots, CDR3 size and DJ length profiles, and Simpson's diversity index were used to assess repertoires. Whichever DNA sequence was most abundant in the deep sequencing data was defined as the immunodominant clone. CDR3 amino acid sequences were screened for sharing across subjects and were compared with published repertoires and the VDJdb database. TCRdb passed the public sequencing reads through fastp at Q25 and MiXCR, retaining productive beta sequences. Rows are unified per CDR3 protein, each entry keeping the most common DNA and genes. The V and J calls and clone size come from TCRdb's table, not from the authors' own analysis. This sample comprises approximately 65,000 distinct CDR3 sequences, about 50% of them detected only once. Jointly, the top ten make up less than 2.5% of the sample.

Looking up the germline V gene (reference sequence) yields CDR1 LNHNV and CDR2 YYDKDF. The V and J ends are trimmed by 4 bases and 5 bases, leaving 14 bases between them. The CDR3 sequence holds 14 residues, the cysteine and phenylalanine included. Kept here is only the CDR3 DNA, which spans 42 bases and is read in frame from base 1. The rearrangement joined TRBV15 to TRBJ1-2, with the D gene uncertain. The sequenced material came from sorted CD4+, CD8+, or CD8+CD57+ T cells (not recorded which) from PBMCs. This TCR was recovered from a human donor in good health, serving as a control. CDR3 protein: CATSTRGESYGYTF. In nucleotides, the sequence is TGTGCCACCAGCACCCGCGGGGAAAGTTATGGCTACACCTTC.